The source of this TCR beta chain is a study of patients and donors after allogeneic stem cell transplantation (dated by TCRdb to about 2020). The library was generated by RT-PCR. The sequencer was a NextSeq 550. TCRdb itself trimmed the public reads at Q25 with fastp, ran MiXCR and retained productive beta chains. Each entry is one CDR3 protein sequence, shown with its most common DNA and genes. The sample table lists over 400,000 distinct CDR3 sequences, 15% to 20% of them with a count of one. Less than 8% of the sample rests with the top ten. For this clonotype: Its antigen is unknown. One base away there is no much larger clone; base qualities are not given.

This TCR derives from a human donor who was either an allogeneic HSCT recipient or a stem cell or donor lymphocyte infusion donor (not recorded which). It is not recorded whose cells these are; they may come from a transplant donor. Sequencing input: blood, either unsorted or a sorted T cell fraction (not recorded which).

The nucleotide sequence is given as TGTGCCATCAGTGACGGGACCCCCCACGAGCAGTACTTC. Its coded protein is CAISDGTPHEQYF. This sequence uses TRBV10-3 and TRBJ2-7, with a tentative D call of TRBD1 or TRBD2, each matching 5 bases. The germline V gene provides CDR1 ENHRY and CDR2 SYGVKD. The junction carries 11 bases between V and J, which are trimmed by 3 bases and 5 bases respectively. From its cysteine to its phenylalanine, the CDR3 spans 13 amino acids. Only the CDR3 portion is preserved as DNA: 39 bases, with reading frame beginning at the first base.